This entry lists 26 T cell receptor beta chains sequenced from one sample in a study of shared clonotypes between healthy human individuals. Sequencing was performed with immunoSEQ multiplex PCR; in TCRdb, only in-frame clones are kept and a portion is missing. Among about 490,000 clones listed, around 80% were seen once. The sample consisted of PBMCs. The receptor set was obtained from a woman aged 40 to 50 in good health. Some clones in this sample may be carry-over from other donors' samples.

V gene TRBV10-3 combines with J gene TRBJ2-6; D is uncertain. This CDR3 has 15 residues. The germline V gene has CDR1 ENHRY and CDR2 SYGVKD. The V gene lost 3 bases and the J gene lost 0 bases, with 6 bases spanning the gap. The CDR3 reads CAISDTSSGANVLTF. The CDR3 region has the DNA TGTGCCATCAGTGACACCAGCTCTGGGGCCAACGTCCTGACTTTC.

The chain has TRBV7-9 and TRBJ2-7; TRBD2 matches at 10 bases. Germline trimming cut 6 bases from V and 0 bases from J; bases unmatched to any gene: 2. The CDR3 has 14 residues. In germline, CDR1 is SEHNR, CDR2 FQNEAQ (reference sequence). For the CDR3, the DNA is TGTGCCAGCAGACCTAGCGGGAGCTCCTACGAGCAGTACTTC. Protein sequence: CASRPSGSSYEQYF.

The chain links TRBV21-1 to TRBJ1-4; TRBD1, the D gene given by the table, was not confirmed from the DNA. TRBV21-1 is shown as a pseudogene. CDR3 length: 17 amino acids. The CDR3 DNA reads as TGTGCCAGCAGCAAAGATGGACAGGGGGCCCTACCCGAAAAACTGTTTTTT. Translation gives CASSKDGQGALPEKLFF.

The chain couples TRBV9 to TRBJ1-1, with D tentatively TRBD1 (6 bases). Trimming pared 0 bases from V and 5 bases from J, leaving 11 bases between. Germline-derived CDR1 and CDR2 are SGDLS and YYNGEE. The CDR3 length is 14 residues. As DNA, the CDR3 is TGTGCCAGCAGCGTAGGCAACAGGGAAACTGAAGCTTTCTTT. Its translation is CASSVGNRETEAFF.

The chain has TRBV4-2 and TRBJ2-7; D call uncertain. V shed 4 bases and J shed 3 bases, with 10 bases lying between them. Germline CDR1 and CDR2: LGHNA and YNFKEQ. The CDR3 spans 13 residues. The CDR3 is CASSPARYYEQYF. CDR3 DNA: TGTGCCAGCAGCCCGGCGAGGTACTACGAGCAGTACTTC.

The gene calls are TRBV18 and TRBJ2-7; 10 bases map to TRBD2. CDR3 length: 15 amino acids. Germline CDR1 and CDR2: KGHSH and LQKENI. Germline trimming cut 3 bases from V and 4 bases from J; bases unmatched to any gene: 6. The CDR3 is CASSPFSSGSYEQYF. The CDR3 nucleotides are TGTGCCAGCTCACCCTTTTCTAGCGGGAGTTACGAGCAGTACTTC.

The V and J genes are TRBV28 and TRBJ1-2; D possibly corresponds to TRBD1 (6 bases). This CDR3 region has 14 residues. CDR1 and CDR2 from the germline V gene are MDHEN and SYDVKM. V lost 5 bases and J lost 2, with 12 bases in between. The CDR3 region has the DNA TGTGCCAGCAGTGGACACAGGGAAAACTATGGCTACACCTTC. Its protein product is CASSGHRENYGYTF.

The chain recombines TRBV28 with TRBJ1-2; weak D call: TRBD1 (5 bases). From germline, CDR1 is MDHEN and CDR2 SYDVKM. This CDR3 spans 13 amino acids. V lost 6 bases to trimming and J lost 4 bases, with 12 bases between them. The CDR3 protein is CASSWGSAYGYTF. In DNA form, the CDR3 reads TGTGCCAGCAGCTGGGGCAGCGCCTATGGCTACACCTTC.

The genes are TRBV7-3 and TRBJ2-1; 8 bases are a match to TRBD2. CDR1 SGHTA and CDR2 FQGTGA come from the germline V gene. This CDR3 is 13 amino acids long. V gave up 2 bases and J gave up 8 bases; unmatched junction bases: 2. In DNA form, the CDR3 reads TGTGCCAGCAGCTTACCCGGGAGGGATGAGCAGTTCTTC. The encoded protein is CASSLPGRDEQFF.

DNA for the CDR3: TGTGCTGGAGCGGGAGCGTCGTACGAGCAGTACTTC. This encodes CAGAGASYEQYF. The chain has TRBV30 and TRBJ2-5, with 8 bases identical to TRBD2. The end of the DNA fits TRBJ2-7 better, so the J call may be wrong. This CDR3 has 12 residues. Germline CDR1 and CDR2: GTSNPN and SVGIG (reference sequence).

The V gene is TRBV5-1, the J gene TRBJ2-7; TRBD2 aligns across 10 bases. CDR1 and CDR2 from the germline V gene are SGHRS and YFSETQ. CDR3 size: 16 residues. J lost 4 bases, V lost 2 bases, and 9 bases had no gene match. CDR3 coding DNA: TGCGCCAGCAGCTTAGTTCCTAGCGGGAGACTTTACGAGCAGTACTTC. It specifies CASSLVPSGRLYEQYF.

The rearrangement uses TRBV5-1 and TRBJ1-1; 7 nucleotides agree with TRBD1. The germline V gene encodes CDR1 SGHRS and CDR2 YFSETQ. The V and J ends lost 1 base and 5 bases, in that order; junction bases with no gene match: 5. The CDR3 sequence is 14 residues long. The CDR3 protein is CASSLRQGSTEAFF. The CDR3 coding sequence is TGCGCCAGCAGCTTGAGACAGGGAAGTACTGAAGCTTTCTTT.

Comments on this clone: One end of the junction does not line up with germline, which may come from a read error. J is TRBJ2-3 and V is TRBV29-1, with a weak D call TRBD1 (5 bases). Germline values: CDR1 SQVTM, CDR2 ANQGSEA. The CDR3 extends over 14 amino acids. CDR3 region: CSVEVGASTDTQYF. The DNA of the CDR3 is TGCAGCGTCGAAGTAGGGGCTAGCACAGATACGCAGTATTTT.

To note about this clone: Other DNA sequences of this sample code for an identical CDR3. V gene TRBV7-9 combines with J gene TRBJ1-1; D gene ambiguous. The CDR3 has 13 amino acids. Germline V gene sequence: CDR1 SEHNR, CDR2 FQNEAQ (reference sequence). Trimming took off 3 bases at V and 1 base at J, with 6 bases between the two ends. The CDR3 DNA reads as TGTGCCAGCAGCTTTTATGCGAACACTGAAGCTTTCTTT. Amino acid sequence: CASSFYANTEAFF.

There are a few counts of this clone. The rearrangement joins TRBV7-9 to TRBJ1-2, with D unclear. The CDR3 is 15 residues long. Trimming stripped 8 bases from V and 5 bases from J, with 21 bases between. Germline CDR1 SEHNR, CDR2 FQNEAQ (reference sequence). The CDR3: CASLKVLNTSYGYTF. CDR3 sequence (DNA): TGTGCCAGCCTCAAGGTACTGAACACAAGTTATGGCTACACCTTC.

The gene calls are TRBV28 and TRBJ2-5; 8 bases are a match to TRBD1. Germline V lookup: CDR1 MDHEN, CDR2 SYDVKM. V was clipped by 3 bases and J by 1 base; unmatched bases: 7. CDR3 size: 16 residues. The CDR3 DNA reads as TGTGCCAGCAGTTTTCAGGCAGGGGGCTCCCAAGAGACCCAGTACTTC. Encoded protein: CASSFQAGGSQETQYF.

CDR3 sequence reads: CASNPGGEKLFF. Here the CDR3 DNA reads TGTGCCAGTAACCCGGGTGGTGAAAAACTGTTTTTT. The rearrangement joins TRBV19 to TRBJ1-4; unclear D gene. The CDR3 totals 12 residues. The germline V and J ends were trimmed by 7 bases and 7 bases, with 10 bases remaining between them. The germline CDR1 and CDR2 sequences are LNHDA and SQIVND (reference sequence). Based on the CDR3 plus reference TRBV19 and TRBJ1-4, the full variable domain is DGGITQSPKYLFRKEGQNVTLSCEQNLNHDAMYWYRQDPGQGLRLIYYSQIVNDFQKGDIAEGYSVSREKKESFPLTVTSAQKNPTAFYLCASNPGGEKLFFGSGTQLSVL.

The rearrangement uses TRBV19 and TRBJ1-2, with 10 bases lining up with TRBD1. V shed 7 bases and J 5 bases; nucleotides not matched to a gene: 4. Germline assignment: CDR1 LNHDA and CDR2 SQIVND (reference sequence). The CDR3 contains 13 residues. The CDR3 sequence: CASIRDRGYGYTF. DNA for the CDR3: TGTGCCAGTATTCGGGACAGGGGATATGGCTACACCTTC.

This clone was detected a few times. The rearrangement uses TRBV9 and TRBJ2-1; TRBD1 might be the D (6 bases). The V end lost 0 bases, the J end lost 2 bases, and 12 bases lay between the germline ends. The germline CDR1 and CDR2 sequences are SGDLS and YYNGEE. CDR3 length: 16 amino acids. The CDR3 DNA follows: TGTGCCAGCAGCGTAGGGCAGGGGAGCACCTACAATGAGCAGTTCTTC. It specifies CASSVGQGSTYNEQFF.

This clone was detected a few times. The chain couples TRBV29-1 to TRBJ2-1; 14 nucleotides align to TRBD2. J gave up 3 bases and V 5 bases, and 6 bases lay outside the gene matches. CDR1 is SQVTM and CDR2 is ANQGSEA in the germline V gene. The CDR3 has 16 residues. In nucleotides, the CDR3 is TGCAGCGTTACCGGACTAGCGGGAGGCTACTACAATGAGCAGTTCTTC. As protein: CSVTGLAGGYYNEQFF.

V usage is TRBV10-3 and J usage is TRBJ1-1; D uncertain. Germline assignment: CDR1 ENHRY and CDR2 SYGVKD. The V gene lost 0 bases and the J gene lost 5 bases, with 7 bases spanning the gap. The CDR3 is made up of 13 amino acids. The CDR3 nucleotides are TGTGCCATCAGTGAGTCCTCCGGGACTGAAGCTTTCTTT. Protein sequence: CAISESSGTEAFF.

The chain is built from TRBV14 and TRBJ2-1, with TRBD2 matching 7 bases. Germline V gene lookup returns CDR1 SGHDN and CDR2 FVKESK. CDR3 length: 12 residues. Trimming took 7 bases from V and 11 from J; bases not matched to a gene: 8. CDR3 residues: CASTGTNEKQFF. Here the CDR3 DNA reads TGTGCCAGCACCGGGACTAACGAGAAGCAGTTCTTC.

The CDR3 spells CASSSLTGVEQFF. Here the CDR3 DNA reads TGTGCCAGCAGTTCGTTAACAGGGGTTGAGCAGTTCTTC. This chain uses TRBV11-1 with TRBJ2-1; 7 bases agree with TRBD1. V trimming: 6 bases; J trimming: 9 bases; junction bases outside the gene matches: 8. Germline values: CDR1 SGHAT, CDR2 FQDESV (reference sequence). The CDR3 contains 13 residues.

This clone was detected a few times. DNA for the CDR3: TGCGCCAGCAGCCAAGATGGAACCACCGGGGAGCTGTTTTTT. Protein: CASSQDGTTGELFF. V usage is TRBV4-3 and J usage is TRBJ2-2; the D is unclear. With 0 bases removed from V and 4 bases from J, the gap between germline ends came to 6 bases. This CDR3 contains 14 residues. In germline, CDR1 is LGHNA, CDR2 YSLEER.

This clone was observed a handful of times. This sequence may be a read error, since a much larger clone differs from it by one base. This chain links TRBV11-2 with TRBJ1-1; D gene uncertain. Germline CDR1 SGHAT, CDR2 FQNNGV. The CDR3 has 16 amino acids. This CDR3 is CASSLEFKVARTKAFF. CDR3 in DNA: TGTGCCAGCAGCTTAGAATTCAAGGTGGCGCGCACTAAAGCTTTCTTT.

This clone appeared a few times. The V call is TRBV6-5, the J call TRBJ2-7; no reliable D call. CDR1 MNHEY and CDR2 SVGAGI come from the germline V gene. The CDR3 loop spans 15 amino acids. The V and J ends lost 2 bases and 0 bases respectively, with 11 bases between them. CDR3 in DNA: TGTGCCAGCAGTTACCAACCGGATAGCTCCTACGAGCAGTACTTC. The encoded protein is CASSYQPDSSYEQYF.